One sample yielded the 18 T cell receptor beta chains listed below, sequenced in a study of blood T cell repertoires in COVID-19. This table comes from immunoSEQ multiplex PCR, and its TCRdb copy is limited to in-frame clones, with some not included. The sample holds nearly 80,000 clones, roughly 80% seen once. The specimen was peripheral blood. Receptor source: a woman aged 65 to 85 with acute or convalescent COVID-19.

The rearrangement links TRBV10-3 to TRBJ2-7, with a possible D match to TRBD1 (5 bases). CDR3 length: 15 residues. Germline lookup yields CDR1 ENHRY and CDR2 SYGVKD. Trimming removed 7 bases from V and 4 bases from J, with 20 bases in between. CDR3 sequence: CAIIAEAGLGYEQYF. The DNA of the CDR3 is TGTGCCATCATCGCTGAGGCAGGGCTAGGTTACGAGCAGTACTTC.

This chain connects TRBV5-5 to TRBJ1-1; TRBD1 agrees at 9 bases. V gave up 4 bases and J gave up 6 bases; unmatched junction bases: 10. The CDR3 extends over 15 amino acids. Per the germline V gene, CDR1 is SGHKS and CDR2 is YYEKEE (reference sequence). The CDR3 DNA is TGTGCCAGCAGCCCAAGACCGGGACAGGGCCCTGAAGCTTTCTTT. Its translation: CASSPRPGQGPEAFF.

In nucleotides, the CDR3 is TGTGCCAGCAGTCAACGTGCTAGGGCGGGGGAGCAGTACTTC. This sequence encodes CASSQRARAGEQYF. The chain links TRBV6-5 to TRBJ2-7, with D perhaps matching TRBD2 (6 bases). Germline V gene lookup returns CDR1 MNHEY and CDR2 SVGAGI. V was shortened by 5 bases and J by 7 bases, with 18 bases between the two germline ends. This CDR3 is built from 14 residues.

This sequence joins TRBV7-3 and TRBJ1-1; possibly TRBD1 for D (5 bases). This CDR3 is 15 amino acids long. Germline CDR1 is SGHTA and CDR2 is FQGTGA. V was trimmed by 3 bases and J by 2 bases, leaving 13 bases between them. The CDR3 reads CASSFFGGVNTEAFF. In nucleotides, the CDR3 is TGTGCCAGCAGCTTTTTCGGGGGGGTCAACACTGAAGCTTTCTTT.

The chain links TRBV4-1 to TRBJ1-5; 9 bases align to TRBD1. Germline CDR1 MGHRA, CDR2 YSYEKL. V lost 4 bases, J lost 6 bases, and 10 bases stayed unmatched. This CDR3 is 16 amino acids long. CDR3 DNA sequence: TGCGCCAGCAGCCCGGGACAGGGTATTTTTAGTCAGCCCCAGCATTTT. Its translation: CASSPGQGIFSQPQHF.

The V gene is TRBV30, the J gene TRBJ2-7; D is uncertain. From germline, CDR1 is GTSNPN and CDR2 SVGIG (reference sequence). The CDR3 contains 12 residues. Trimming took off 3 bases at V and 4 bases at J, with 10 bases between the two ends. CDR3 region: CAWSRAWYEQYF. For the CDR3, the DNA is TGTGCCTGGAGCCGAGCGTGGTACGAGCAGTACTTC.

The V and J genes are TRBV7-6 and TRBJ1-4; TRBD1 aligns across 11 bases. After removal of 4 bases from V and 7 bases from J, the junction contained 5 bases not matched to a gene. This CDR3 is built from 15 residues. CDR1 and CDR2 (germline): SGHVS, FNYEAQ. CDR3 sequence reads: CASSSGQGAIEKLFF. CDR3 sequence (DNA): TGTGCCAGCAGCTCAGGACAGGGGGCGATTGAAAAACTGTTTTTT.

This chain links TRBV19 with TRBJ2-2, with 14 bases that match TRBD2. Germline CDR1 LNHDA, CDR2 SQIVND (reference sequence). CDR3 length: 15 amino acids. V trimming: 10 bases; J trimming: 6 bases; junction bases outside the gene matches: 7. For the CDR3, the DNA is TGTGCCACGGAGACTAGCGGGAGGGGTGCCGGGGAGCTGTTTTTT. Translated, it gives CATETSGRGAGELFF.

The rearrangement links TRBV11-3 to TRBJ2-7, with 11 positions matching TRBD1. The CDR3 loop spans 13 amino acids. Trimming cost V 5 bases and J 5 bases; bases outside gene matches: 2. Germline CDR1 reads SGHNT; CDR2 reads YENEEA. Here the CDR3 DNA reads TGTGCCAGCAGCCGGACAGGGGGCAACGAGCAGTACTTC. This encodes CASSRTGGNEQYF.

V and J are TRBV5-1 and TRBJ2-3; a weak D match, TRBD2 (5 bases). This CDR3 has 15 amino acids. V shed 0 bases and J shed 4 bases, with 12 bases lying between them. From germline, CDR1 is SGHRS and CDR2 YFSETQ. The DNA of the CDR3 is TGCGCCAGCAGCTTGGGAGAGCGGTTTGCAGATACGCAGTATTTT. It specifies CASSLGERFADTQYF. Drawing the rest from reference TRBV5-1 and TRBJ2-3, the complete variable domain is KAGVTQTPRYLIKTRGQQVTLSCSPISGHRSVSWYQQTPGQGLQFLFEYFSETQRNKGNFPGRFSGRQFSNSRSEMNVSTLELGDSALYLCASSLGERFADTQYFGPGTRLTVL.

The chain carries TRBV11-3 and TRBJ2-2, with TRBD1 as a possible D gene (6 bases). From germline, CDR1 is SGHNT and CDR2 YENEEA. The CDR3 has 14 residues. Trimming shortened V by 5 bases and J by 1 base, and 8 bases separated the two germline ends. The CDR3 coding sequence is TGTGCCAGCAGCAGCAGGGGGAACACCGGGGAGCTGTTTTTT. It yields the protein CASSSRGNTGELFF.

CDR3 loop: CASSDSPGQGIGNQPQHF. The CDR3 DNA is TGTGCCAGCAGCGACTCACCGGGACAGGGGATTGGCAATCAGCCCCAGCATTTT. V and J are TRBV7-9 and TRBJ1-5; TRBD1 agrees at 10 bases. The CDR3 has 18 amino acids. CDR1 SEHNR and CDR2 FQNEAQ come from the germline V gene (reference sequence). Trimming removed 5 bases from V and 2 bases from J; junction bases left unmatched: 12.

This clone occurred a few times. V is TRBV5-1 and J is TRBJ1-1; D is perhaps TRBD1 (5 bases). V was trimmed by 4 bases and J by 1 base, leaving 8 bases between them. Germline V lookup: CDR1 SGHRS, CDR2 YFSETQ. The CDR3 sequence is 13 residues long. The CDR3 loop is CASSPGQNTEAFF. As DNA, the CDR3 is TGCGCCAGCAGCCCCGGACAGAACACTGAAGCTTTCTTT.

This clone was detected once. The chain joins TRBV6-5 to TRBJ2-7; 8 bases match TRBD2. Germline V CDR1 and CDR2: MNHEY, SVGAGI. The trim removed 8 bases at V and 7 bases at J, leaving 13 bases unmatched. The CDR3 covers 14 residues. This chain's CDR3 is CASGGSAGGREQYF. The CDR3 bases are TGTGCCAGCGGGGGTTCTGCGGGAGGAAGGGAGCAGTACTTC.

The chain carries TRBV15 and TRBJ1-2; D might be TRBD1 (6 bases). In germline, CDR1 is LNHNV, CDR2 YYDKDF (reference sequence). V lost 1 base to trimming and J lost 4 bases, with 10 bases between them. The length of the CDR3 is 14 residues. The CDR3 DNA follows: TGTGCCACCAGCAGAGTTGGGGGCGGCTATGGCTACACCTTC. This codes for CATSRVGGGYGYTF.

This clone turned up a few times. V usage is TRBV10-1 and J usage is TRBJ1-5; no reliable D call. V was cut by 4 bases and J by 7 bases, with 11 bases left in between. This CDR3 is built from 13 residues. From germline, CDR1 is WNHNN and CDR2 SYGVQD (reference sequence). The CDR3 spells CASSASHQQPQHF. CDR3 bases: TGCGCCAGCAGTGCGTCCCATCAGCAGCCCCAGCATTTT.

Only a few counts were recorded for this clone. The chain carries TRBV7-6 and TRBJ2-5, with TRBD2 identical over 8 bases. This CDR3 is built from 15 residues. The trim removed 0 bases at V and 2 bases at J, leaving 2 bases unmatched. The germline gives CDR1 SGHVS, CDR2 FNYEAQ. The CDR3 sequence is CASSLATSAQETQYF. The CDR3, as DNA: TGTGCCAGCAGCTTAGCGACTAGCGCTCAAGAGACCCAGTACTTC. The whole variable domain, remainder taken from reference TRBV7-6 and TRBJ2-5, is GAGVSQSPRYKVTKRGQDVALRCDPISGHVSLYWYRQALGQGPEFLTYFNYEAQQDKSGLPNDRFSAERPEGSISTLTIQRTEQRDSAMYRCASSLATSAQETQYFGPGTRLLVL.

This chain's CDR3 is CASSLSTGIAETQYF. CDR3 in DNA: TGTGCCAGCAGCCTATCTACAGGGATAGCAGAGACCCAGTACTTC. The chain combines TRBV9 with TRBJ2-5, with D possibly matching TRBD1 (6 bases). The CDR3 runs 15 residues. Looked up from germline, CDR1 is SGDLS and CDR2 is YYNGEE. The V end lost 4 bases, the J end lost 4 bases, and 17 bases lay between the germline ends.